Shown below are 10 T cell receptor beta chains from a single sample sequenced in a study of blood T cell repertoires in COVID-19. Clones were read by immunoSEQ multiplex PCR, and TCRdb kept only the in-frame ones, dropping some. The table lists roughly 150,000 clones, roughly 74% of them singletons, with about 14% in the top ten. The specimen sequenced was peripheral blood. The source of these receptors is a woman older than 75 with acute or convalescent COVID-19.

This clone was counted once. The V and J genes are TRBV9 and TRBJ2-2; 9 bases line up with TRBD1. V lost 4 bases to trimming and J lost 5 bases; unmatched junction nucleotides: 6. Germline CDR1 SGDLS, CDR2 YYNGEE. The CDR3 has 15 residues. CDR3 in DNA: TGTGCCAGCAGCACAGGGGGCCGCGGGACCGGGGAGCTGTTTTTT. Translating gives CASSTGGRGTGELFF.

This chain joins TRBV18 and TRBJ2-7; tentatively, D is TRBD2 (7 bases). This CDR3 is 13 amino acids long. CDR1 and CDR2 (germline): KGHSH, LQKENI. Trimming pared 0 bases from V and 7 bases from J, leaving 10 bases between. The DNA of the CDR3 is TGTGCCAGCTCACCACCGGGGAGGGGGGAGCAGTACTTC. Residues: CASSPPGRGEQYF.

This clone has a single count. Distinct nucleotide sequences in the sample also encode this CDR3. The chain combines TRBV27 with TRBJ2-3; TRBD1 agrees at 8 bases. V lost 3 bases to trimming and J lost 0 bases; unmatched junction nucleotides: 2. This CDR3 has 15 residues. Germline-derived CDR1 and CDR2 are MNHEY and SMNVEV (reference sequence). Written as DNA, the CDR3 is TGTGCCAGCAGTTTCAGGACAGGGAGCACAGATACGCAGTATTTT. It specifies CASSFRTGSTDTQYF.

J is TRBJ2-1 and V is TRBV27, with 8 bases that match TRBD2. V gave up 4 bases and J gave up 9 bases; unmatched junction bases: 11. CDR3 length: 15 residues. Germline-derived CDR1 and CDR2 are MNHEY and SMNVEV (reference sequence). CDR3 amino acids: CASSWDLSGTTEQFF. The CDR3 DNA sequence: TGTGCCAGCAGTTGGGACCTTAGCGGGACTACTGAGCAGTTCTTC.

The chain is built from TRBV19 and TRBJ2-6; 8 bases match TRBD1. The length of the CDR3 is 15 residues. Germline V gives CDR1 LNHDA, CDR2 SQIVND (reference sequence). V trimming: 4 bases; J trimming: 2 bases; junction bases outside the gene matches: 1. CDR3 sequence reads: CASSTGQAGANVLTF. For the CDR3, the DNA is TGTGCCAGTAGTACGGGACAGGCTGGGGCCAACGTCCTGACTTTC.

The chain joins TRBV11-2 to TRBJ2-3; maybe TRBD2 (5 bases). The V end was cut by 5 bases, the J end by 2 bases, with 14 bases between. Looked up from germline, CDR1 is SGHAT and CDR2 is FQNNGV. This CDR3 comprises 15 residues. CDR3 in DNA: TGTGCCAGCAGCCCGGGAAATCCCCTCACAGATACGCAGTATTTT. Translating it yields CASSPGNPLTDTQYF. The full variable domain, in which reference TRBV11-2 and TRBJ2-3 provide the parts outside the CDR3, is EAGVAQSPRYKIIEKRQSVAFWCNPISGHATLYWYQQILGQGPKLLIQFQNNGVVDDSQLPKDRFSAERLKGVDSTLKIQPAKLEDSAVYLCASSPGNPLTDTQYFGPGTRLTVL.

The chain combines TRBV2 with TRBJ2-3; 8 bases align to TRBD1. CDR3 length: 16 amino acids. V gave up 4 bases and J gave up 1 base; unmatched junction bases: 7. Looked up from germline, CDR1 is SNHLY and CDR2 is FYNNEI. The CDR3 sequence: CASSARTGFRTDTQYF. The CDR3 region has the DNA TGTGCCAGCAGTGCCCGGACAGGGTTCCGCACAGATACGCAGTATTTT.

This clone was detected only a few times. This sequence joins TRBV19 and TRBJ2-4; 7 nucleotides line up with TRBD1. This CDR3 comprises 19 residues. Germline CDR1 LNHDA, CDR2 SQIVND (reference sequence). Trimming removed 4 bases from V and 1 base from J; junction bases left unmatched: 16. The CDR3 protein is CASSTSLAGGQLAKNIQYF. Written as DNA, the CDR3 is TGTGCCAGTAGTACCTCACTCGCAGGGGGTCAACTGGCCAAAAACATTCAGTACTTC.

The chain uses TRBV10-1 and TRBJ1-4; TRBD1 matches 7 bases. CDR3 length: 15 amino acids. The germline CDR1 and CDR2 sequences are WNHNN and SYGVQD (reference sequence). The junction had 10 bases not matched to a gene; V was cut back by 5 bases and J by 7 bases. CDR3 bases: TGCGCCAGCAGTACCGACAGGGATGGCGGTGAAAAACTGTTTTTT. The encoded protein is CASSTDRDGGEKLFF.

This chain uses TRBV7-8 with TRBJ1-1; the match to TRBD1 covers 7 bases. Trimming took 4 bases from V and 5 from J; bases not matched to a gene: 4. This CDR3 contains 13 residues. The germline CDR1 and CDR2 sequences are SGHVS and FQNEAQ. DNA of the CDR3: TGTGCCAGCAGCTCACAGGGGCGTACTGAAGCTTTCTTT. This gives the protein CASSSQGRTEAFF.